Following are 18 T cell receptor beta chains from one sample sequenced in a study of blood T cell repertoires in COVID-19. Sequenced by immunoSEQ multiplex PCR; TCRdb stores in-frame clones only, minus some. The repertoire holds about 400,000 clones, with just under 90% as singletons. Sequencing input: PBMCs or T cells enriched from blood (not recorded which). These receptors originate from a woman aged 45-65 years who had recovered from COVID-19.

This clone was recorded only once. The chain employs TRBV29-1 and TRBJ2-7, with a weak D call TRBD2 (5 bases). The germline V and J ends were trimmed by 4 bases and 2 bases, with 18 bases remaining between them. Germline loops: CDR1 SQVTM, CDR2 ANQGSEA. CDR3 length: 15 residues. CDR3 in amino acids: CSVVQTDAGTYEQYF. In nucleotides, the CDR3 is TGCAGCGTTGTTCAGACGGATGCGGGTACCTACGAGCAGTACTTC.

The chain uses TRBV4-3 and TRBJ1-6; D uncertain. Germline CDR1 reads LGHNA; CDR2 reads YSLEER. CDR3 length: 17 residues. The V end was cut by 0 bases, the J end by 2 bases, with 11 bases between. The DNA of the CDR3 is TGCGCCAGCAGCCAAGACCGGGGAAACACCTATAATTCACCCCTCCACTTT. Its protein product is CASSQDRGNTYNSPLHF.

V is TRBV6-2 or TRBV6-3 and J is TRBJ1-4; 10 bases are shared with TRBD1. The trim removed 7 bases at V and 5 bases at J, leaving 13 bases unmatched. This CDR3 comprises 17 residues. Germline CDR1 MNHEY, CDR2 SVGEGT. The CDR3 nucleotides read TGTGCCAGCACCCCCCTAGGAACGGGACAGGGGAATGAAAAACTGTTTTTT. Its translation is CASTPLGTGQGNEKLFF.

The chain uses TRBV7-8 and TRBJ2-3; D remains ambiguous. The CDR3 consists of 16 residues. Germline V lookup: CDR1 SGHVS, CDR2 FQNEAQ. Trimming left V 5 bases short and J 1 base short, with 16 bases between. As DNA, the CDR3 is TGTGCCAGCAGCCCAACCCTAGAATGGGGCACAGATACGCAGTATTTT. As protein: CASSPTLEWGTDTQYF. Looking up the rest from reference TRBV7-8 and TRBJ2-3 gives the full variable domain: GAGVSQSPRYKVAKRGQDVALRCDPISGHVSLFWYQQALGQGPEFLTYFQNEAQLDKSGLPSDRFFAERPEGSVSTLKIQRTQQEDSAVYLCASSPTLEWGTDTQYFGPGTRLTVL.

This chain links TRBV27 with TRBJ1-5; no clear D. CDR1 and CDR2 from the germline V gene are MNHEY and SMNVEV (reference sequence). The CDR3 sequence is 16 residues long. V lost 7 bases and J lost 0, with 16 bases in between. CDR3 in amino acids: CASTSLAQDSNQPQHF. The DNA for the CDR3 is TGTGCCAGCACCTCACTAGCCCAGGATAGCAATCAGCCCCAGCATTTT.

V and J are TRBV28 and TRBJ1-4, with 11 bases that match TRBD1. The CDR3 extends over 15 amino acids. CDR1 and CDR2 (germline): MDHEN, SYDVKM. With 7 bases clipped from V and 7 bases from J, the junction kept 8 bases outside the gene matches. The CDR3 sequence: CASNSRGTGGEKLFF. In nucleotides, the CDR3 is TGTGCCAGCAACAGCCGCGGGACAGGGGGTGAAAAACTGTTTTTT.

A few counts support this clone. The chain uses TRBV18 and TRBJ1-2, with D maybe TRBD1 (5 bases). CDR1 is KGHSH, CDR2 LQKENI, per germline. V lost 3 bases and J 7 bases, leaving 12 bases between the germline ends. This CDR3 has 13 residues. This chain's CDR3 is CASSPESGGGYTF. Here the CDR3 DNA reads TGTGCCAGCTCACCCGAGTCGGGGGGTGGCTACACCTTC.

The V and J genes are TRBV20-1 and TRBJ1-2, with D uncertain. Germline CDR1 and CDR2: DFQATT and SNEGSKA (reference sequence). The CDR3 has 9 amino acids. This chain's CDR3 is CRITEGYTF. CDR3 nucleotides: TGCAGAATAACTGAGGGCTACACCTTC.

The rearrangement links TRBV27 to TRBJ2-5; 7 bases line up with TRBD2. The germline V gene has CDR1 MNHEY and CDR2 SMNVEV (reference sequence). The CDR3 is 14 amino acids. Germline trimming cut 4 bases from V and 4 bases from J; bases unmatched to any gene: 6. In DNA, the CDR3 is TGTGCCAGCAGTTCCCTTGGGGGGGGAGAGACCCAGTACTTC. It yields the protein CASSSLGGGETQYF.

The V and J genes are TRBV7-9 and TRBJ2-3, with 8 positions matching TRBD2. The CDR3 is 18 amino acids. After removal of 5 bases from V and 1 base from J, the junction contained 14 bases not matched to a gene. Germline CDR1 is SEHNR and CDR2 is FQNEAQ (reference sequence). CDR3 protein: CASSRGGRPKDGTDTQYF. The DNA of the CDR3 is TGTGCCAGCAGCCGGGGGGGACGACCAAAGGACGGCACAGATACGCAGTATTTT.

V is TRBV6-5 and J is TRBJ1-6, with 9 bases fitting TRBD1. This CDR3 has 15 residues. Germline CDR1 and CDR2: MNHEY and SVGAGI. Losses at the gene ends were 3 bases for V and 7 bases for J; bases not matched to a gene: 4. CDR3 sequence (DNA): TGTGCCAGCAGTTATTTCGGACAGGGGAATTCACCCCTCCACTTT. Translation gives CASSYFGQGNSPLHF.

This clone appeared a single time. The chain combines TRBV19 with TRBJ2-7; possibly TRBD1 for D (6 bases). Germline V gene data show CDR1 as LNHDA and CDR2 as SQIVND (reference sequence). The CDR3 loop spans 13 amino acids. The V gene lost 5 bases and the J gene lost 4 bases, with 12 bases spanning the gap. The CDR3 DNA is TGTGCCAGTAGTCAGGGGTATTGGTACGAGCAGTACTTC. Its protein product is CASSQGYWYEQYF. The full variable domain, rest sourced from reference TRBV19 and TRBJ2-7, is DGGITQSPKYLFRKEGQNVTLSCEQNLNHDAMYWYRQDPGQGLRLIYYSQIVNDFQKGDIAEGYSVSREKKESFPLTVTSAQKNPTAFYLCASSQGYWYEQYFGPGTRLTVT.

J is TRBJ2-3 and V is TRBV5-4, with 8 positions matching TRBD1. CDR3 length equals 17 residues. Looked up from germline, CDR1 is SGHNT and CDR2 is YYREEE (reference sequence). The ends lost 0 bases at V and 5 bases at J; junction bases unmatched: 11. CDR3 nucleotide sequence: TGTGCCAGCAGCTTGGGCAGGGGGCGGTTAAGTGGAGATACGCAGTATTTT. Translating it yields CASSLGRGRLSGDTQYF.

This rearrangement joins TRBV7-2 to TRBJ1-1; the D is unclear. With 5 bases removed from V and 14 bases from J, the gap between germline ends came to 21 bases. CDR3 length equals 13 residues. Germline V CDR1 and CDR2: SGHTA, FQGNSA. CDR3 sequence: CASSARNARKVFF. CDR3 DNA: TGTGCCAGCAGCGCCCGGAATGCCAGGAAAGTCTTCTTT.

This clone was detected only once. This chain uses TRBV29-1 with TRBJ2-7; possibly TRBD1 for D (6 bases). Trimming took 0 bases from V and 5 from J, leaving 11 bases between them. Germline CDR1 and CDR2: SQVTM and ANQGSEA. CDR3 size: 13 residues. The CDR3 DNA sequence: TGCAGCGTTGAAGATGTCCAGGGGAACGAGCAGTACTTC. As protein: CSVEDVQGNEQYF.

This clone was detected only a few times. CDR3 DNA: TGTGCCAGCAGCCCTCTACTAGCGGGGGCCATACGCAACAATGAGCAGTTCTTC. This codes for CASSPLLAGAIRNNEQFF. The chain is built from TRBV7-9 and TRBJ2-1, with TRBD2 matching over 11 bases. J was trimmed by 5 bases and V by 5 bases; bases with no gene match: 14. The germline V gene encodes CDR1 SEHNR and CDR2 FQNEAQ (reference sequence). The CDR3 runs 18 residues.

The rearrangement links TRBV27 to TRBJ2-1; 13 bases match TRBD2. V lost 4 bases to trimming and J lost 10 bases; unmatched junction nucleotides: 7. The CDR3 totals 15 residues. CDR1 MNHEY and CDR2 SMNVEV come from the germline V gene (reference sequence). Written as DNA, the CDR3 is TGTGCCAGCAGTTCCGGGACTAGCGGGGAAGGAGAGCAGTTCTTC. Translating gives CASSSGTSGEGEQFF.

With regard to this clone: The junction does not match germline at one end; this may be a read error. J is TRBJ1-2 and V is TRBV7-2, with 8 positions matching TRBD1. The length of the CDR3 is 14 residues. Germline V gene data show CDR1 as SGHTA and CDR2 as FQGNSA. The CDR3 reads CASSLASAGGDPAF. The CDR3 bases are TGTGCCAGCAGCTTAGCGTCGGCAGGGGGCGACCCCGCCTTC.